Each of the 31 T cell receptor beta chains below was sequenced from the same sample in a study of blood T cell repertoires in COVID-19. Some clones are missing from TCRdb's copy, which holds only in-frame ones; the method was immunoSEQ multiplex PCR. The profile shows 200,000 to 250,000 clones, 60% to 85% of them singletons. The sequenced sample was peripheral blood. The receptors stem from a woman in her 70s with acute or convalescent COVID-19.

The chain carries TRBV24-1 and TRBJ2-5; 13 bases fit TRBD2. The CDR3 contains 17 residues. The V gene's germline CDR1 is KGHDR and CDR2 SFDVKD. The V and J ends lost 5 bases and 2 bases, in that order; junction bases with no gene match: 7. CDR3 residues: CATSARLAGGKQETQYF. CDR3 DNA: TGTGCCACCAGTGCGAGACTAGCGGGGGGCAAGCAAGAGACCCAGTACTTC.

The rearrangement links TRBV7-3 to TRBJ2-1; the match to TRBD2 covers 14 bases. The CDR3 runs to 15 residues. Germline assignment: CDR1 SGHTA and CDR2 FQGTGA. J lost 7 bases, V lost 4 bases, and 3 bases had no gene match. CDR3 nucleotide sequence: TGTGCCAGCAGCTCGGGACTAGCGGGGGTTAATGAGCAGTTCTTC. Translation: CASSSGLAGVNEQFF.

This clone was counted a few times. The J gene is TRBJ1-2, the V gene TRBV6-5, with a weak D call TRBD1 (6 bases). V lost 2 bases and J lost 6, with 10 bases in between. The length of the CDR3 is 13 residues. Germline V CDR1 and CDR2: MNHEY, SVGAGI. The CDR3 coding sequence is TGTGCCAGCAGTTACCCCGGACAGCATGGCTACACCTTC. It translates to CASSYPGQHGYTF.

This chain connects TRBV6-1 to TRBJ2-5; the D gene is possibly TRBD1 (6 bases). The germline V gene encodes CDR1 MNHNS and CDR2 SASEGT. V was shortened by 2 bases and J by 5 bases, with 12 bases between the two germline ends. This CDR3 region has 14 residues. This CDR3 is CASSEQLGAETQYF. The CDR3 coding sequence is TGTGCCAGCAGTGAACAACTGGGGGCTGAGACCCAGTACTTC.

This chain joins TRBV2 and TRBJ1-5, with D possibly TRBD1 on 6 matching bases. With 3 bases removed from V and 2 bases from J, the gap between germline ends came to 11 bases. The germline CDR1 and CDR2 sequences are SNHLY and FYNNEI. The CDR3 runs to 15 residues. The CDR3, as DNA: TGTGCCAGCAGTGACCAGGGGCTCGGCAATCAGCCCCAGCATTTT. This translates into CASSDQGLGNQPQHF.

The CDR3 here is CAISESTGYEQYV. Written as DNA, the CDR3 is TGTGCCATCAGTGAGTCTACAGGGTACGAGCAGTACGTC. V is TRBV10-3 and J is TRBJ2-7; D may be TRBD1 (6 bases). In germline, CDR1 is ENHRY, CDR2 SYGVKD. The CDR3 is made up of 13 amino acids. The V end lost 0 bases, the J end lost 4 bases, and 7 bases lay between the germline ends.

The CDR3 bases are TGTGCCAGCAGCGCGGGACGACTCTATGGCTACACCTTC. It is translated as CASSAGRLYGYTF. The genes are TRBV7-2 and TRBJ1-2; tentative D call: TRBD1 (5 bases). The germline V gene has CDR1 SGHTA and CDR2 FQGNSA. Trimming shortened V by 5 bases and J by 4 bases, and 11 bases separated the two germline ends. This CDR3 contains 13 residues.

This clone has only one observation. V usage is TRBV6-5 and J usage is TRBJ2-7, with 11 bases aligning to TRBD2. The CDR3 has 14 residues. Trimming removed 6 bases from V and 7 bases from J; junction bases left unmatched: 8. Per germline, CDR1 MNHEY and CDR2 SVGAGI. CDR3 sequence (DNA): TGTGCCAGCAGGTCTAGCGGGGGGTTCTTGGAGCAGTACTTC. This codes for CASRSSGGFLEQYF.

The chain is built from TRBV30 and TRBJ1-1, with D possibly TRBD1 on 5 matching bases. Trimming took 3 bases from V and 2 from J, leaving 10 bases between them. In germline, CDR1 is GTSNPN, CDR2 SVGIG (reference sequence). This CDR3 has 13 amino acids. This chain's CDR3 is CAWSDSINTEAFF. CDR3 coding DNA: TGTGCCTGGAGCGACAGCATTAACACTGAAGCTTTCTTT.

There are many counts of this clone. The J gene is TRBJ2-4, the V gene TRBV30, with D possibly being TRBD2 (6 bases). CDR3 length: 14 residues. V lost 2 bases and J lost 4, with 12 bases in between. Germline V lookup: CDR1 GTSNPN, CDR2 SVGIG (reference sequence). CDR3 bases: TGTGCCTGGAGTCGGGAGCGGCTGAAAAACATTCAGTACTTC. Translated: CAWSRERLKNIQYF.

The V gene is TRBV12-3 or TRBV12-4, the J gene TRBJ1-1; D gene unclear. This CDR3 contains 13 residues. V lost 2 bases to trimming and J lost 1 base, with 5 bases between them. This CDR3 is CASSLNGNTEAFF. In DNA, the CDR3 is TGTGCCAGCAGTTTAAACGGGAACACTGAAGCTTTCTTT.

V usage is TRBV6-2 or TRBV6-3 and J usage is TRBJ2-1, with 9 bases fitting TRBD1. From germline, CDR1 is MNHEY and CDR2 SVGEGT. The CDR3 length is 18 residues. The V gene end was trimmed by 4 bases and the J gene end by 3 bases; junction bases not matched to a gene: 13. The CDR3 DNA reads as TGTGCCAGCAGTTCCACAACCGGGACAGGGTTTAGCTACAATGAGCAGTTCTTC. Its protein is CASSSTTGTGFSYNEQFF.

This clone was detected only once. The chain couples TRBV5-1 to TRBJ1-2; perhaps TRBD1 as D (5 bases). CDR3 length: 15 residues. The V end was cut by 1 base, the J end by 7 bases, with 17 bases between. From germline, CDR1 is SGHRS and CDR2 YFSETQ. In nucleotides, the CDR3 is TGCGCCAGCAGCTTGTGGGGGGGTACGGAGTCTGGCTACACCTTC. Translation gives CASSLWGGTESGYTF.

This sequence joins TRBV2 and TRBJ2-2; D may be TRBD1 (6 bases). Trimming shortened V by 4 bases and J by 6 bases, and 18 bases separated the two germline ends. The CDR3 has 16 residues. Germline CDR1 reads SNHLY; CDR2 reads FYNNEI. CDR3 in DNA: TGTGCCAGCAGTGGACGGGGCTTAGGGGGAGCCGGGGAGCTGTTTTTT. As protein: CASSGRGLGGAGELFF.

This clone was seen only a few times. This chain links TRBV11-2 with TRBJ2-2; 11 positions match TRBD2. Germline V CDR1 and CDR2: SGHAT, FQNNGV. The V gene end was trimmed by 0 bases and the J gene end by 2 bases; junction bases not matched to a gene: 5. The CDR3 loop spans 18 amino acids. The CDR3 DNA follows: TGTGCCAGCAGCTTAGAAACTAGCGGGGGCCTAAACACCGGGGAGCTGTTTTTT. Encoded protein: CASSLETSGGLNTGELFF.

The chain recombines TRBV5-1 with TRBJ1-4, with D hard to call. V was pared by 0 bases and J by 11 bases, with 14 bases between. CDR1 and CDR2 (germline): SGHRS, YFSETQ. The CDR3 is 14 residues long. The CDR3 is CASSLDREGGKLFF. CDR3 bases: TGCGCCAGCAGCTTGGATCGTGAAGGAGGGAAACTGTTTTTT.

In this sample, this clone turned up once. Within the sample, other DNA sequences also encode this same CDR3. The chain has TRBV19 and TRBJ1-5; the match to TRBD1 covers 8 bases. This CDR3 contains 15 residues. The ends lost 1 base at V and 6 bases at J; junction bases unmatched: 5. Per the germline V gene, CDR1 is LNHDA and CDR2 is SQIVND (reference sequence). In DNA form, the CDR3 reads TGTGCCAGTAGTATAGGAGGACAGGGAAGTCAGCCCCAGCATTTT. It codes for CASSIGGQGSQPQHF.

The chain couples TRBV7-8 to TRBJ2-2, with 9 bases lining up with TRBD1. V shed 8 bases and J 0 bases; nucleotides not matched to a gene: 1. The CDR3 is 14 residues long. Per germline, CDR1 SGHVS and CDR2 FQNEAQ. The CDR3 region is CASRDRANTGELFF. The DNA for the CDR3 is TGTGCCAGCCGGGACAGGGCGAACACCGGGGAGCTGTTTTTT. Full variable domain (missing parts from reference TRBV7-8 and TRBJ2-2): GAGVSQSPRYKVAKRGQDVALRCDPISGHVSLFWYQQALGQGPEFLTYFQNEAQLDKSGLPSDRFFAERPEGSVSTLKIQRTQQEDSAVYLCASRDRANTGELFFGEGSRLTVL.

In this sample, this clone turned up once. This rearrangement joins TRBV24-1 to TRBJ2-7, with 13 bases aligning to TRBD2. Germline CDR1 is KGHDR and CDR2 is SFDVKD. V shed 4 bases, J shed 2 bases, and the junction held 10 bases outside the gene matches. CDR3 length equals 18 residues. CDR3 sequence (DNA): TGTGCCACCAGTGAAAACAACGGGACTAGCGGGGTTCCCTACGAGCAGTACGTC. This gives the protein CATSENNGTSGVPYEQYV.

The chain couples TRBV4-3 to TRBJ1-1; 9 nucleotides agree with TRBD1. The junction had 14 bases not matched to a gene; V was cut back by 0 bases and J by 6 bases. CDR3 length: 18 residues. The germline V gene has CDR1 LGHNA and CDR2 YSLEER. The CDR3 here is CASSQDSGQGKGYAEAFF. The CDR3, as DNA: TGCGCCAGCAGCCAAGATAGCGGACAGGGGAAAGGGTACGCTGAAGCTTTCTTT.

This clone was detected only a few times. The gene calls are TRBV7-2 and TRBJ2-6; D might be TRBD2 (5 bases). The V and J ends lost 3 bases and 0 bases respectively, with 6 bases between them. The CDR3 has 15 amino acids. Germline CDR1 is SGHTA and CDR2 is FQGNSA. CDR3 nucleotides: TGTGCCAGCAGCTTGGACTTCTCTGGGGCCAACGTCCTGACTTTC. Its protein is CASSLDFSGANVLTF.

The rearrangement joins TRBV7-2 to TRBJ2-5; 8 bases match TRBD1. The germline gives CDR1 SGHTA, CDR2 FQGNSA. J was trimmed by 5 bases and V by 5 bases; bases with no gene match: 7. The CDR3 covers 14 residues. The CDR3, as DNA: TGTGCCAGCAGCCGCGGACAGGGTGGGGAGACCCAGTACTTC. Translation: CASSRGQGGETQYF.

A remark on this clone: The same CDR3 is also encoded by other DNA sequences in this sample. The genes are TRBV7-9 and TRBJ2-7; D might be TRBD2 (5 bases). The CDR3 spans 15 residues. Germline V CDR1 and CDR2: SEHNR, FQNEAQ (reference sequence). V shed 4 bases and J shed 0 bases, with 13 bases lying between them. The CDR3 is CASSSGGTISYEQYF. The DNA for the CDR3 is TGTGCCAGCAGCTCAGGAGGTACAATCTCCTACGAGCAGTACTTC.

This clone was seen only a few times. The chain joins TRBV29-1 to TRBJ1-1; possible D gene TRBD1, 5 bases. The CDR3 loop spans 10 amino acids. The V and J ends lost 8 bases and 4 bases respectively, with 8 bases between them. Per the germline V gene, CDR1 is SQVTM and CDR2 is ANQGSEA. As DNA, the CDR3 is TGCAGCTGGACAAGCACTGAAGCTTTCTTT. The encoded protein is CSWTSTEAFF.

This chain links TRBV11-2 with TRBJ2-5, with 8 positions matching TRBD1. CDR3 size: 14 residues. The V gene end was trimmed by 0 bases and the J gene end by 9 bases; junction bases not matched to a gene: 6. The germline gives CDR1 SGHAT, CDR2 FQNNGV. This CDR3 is CASSLDRTGRAQYF. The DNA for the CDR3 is TGTGCCAGCAGCTTAGATAGGACAGGGCGGGCCCAGTACTTC. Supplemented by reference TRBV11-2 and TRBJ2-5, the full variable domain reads EAGVAQSPRYKIIEKRQSVAFWCNPISGHATLYWYQQILGQGPKLLIQFQNNGVVDDSQLPKDRFSAERLKGVDSTLKIQPAKLEDSAVYLCASSLDRTGRAQYFGPGTRLLVL.

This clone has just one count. The CDR3 loop is CAWDLESTDTQYF. The DNA for the CDR3 is TGTGCCTGGGACCTAGAGAGCACAGATACGCAGTATTTT. The rearrangement joins TRBV30 to TRBJ2-3; unclear D gene. CDR1 GTSNPN and CDR2 SVGIG come from the germline V gene (reference sequence). The length of the CDR3 is 13 residues. Trimming took off 5 bases at V and 0 bases at J, with 9 bases between the two ends. Variable domain in full (rest from reference TRBV30 and TRBJ2-3): SQTIHQWPATLVQPVGSPLSLECTVEGTSNPNLYWYRQAAGRGLQLLFYSVGIGQISSEVPQNLSASRPQDRQFILSSKKLLLSDSGFYLCAWDLESTDTQYFGPGTRLTVL.

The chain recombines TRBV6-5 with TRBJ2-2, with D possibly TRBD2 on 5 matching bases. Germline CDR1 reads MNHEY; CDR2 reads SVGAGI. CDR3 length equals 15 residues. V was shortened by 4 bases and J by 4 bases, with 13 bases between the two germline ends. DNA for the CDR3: TGTGCCAGCAGTTTTTTGAGGGCAGGCACCGGGGAGCTGTTTTTT. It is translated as CASSFLRAGTGELFF.

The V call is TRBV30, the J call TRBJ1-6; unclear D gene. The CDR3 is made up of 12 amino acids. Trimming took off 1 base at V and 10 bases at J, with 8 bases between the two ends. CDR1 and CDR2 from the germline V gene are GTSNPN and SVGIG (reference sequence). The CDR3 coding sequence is TGTGCCTGGAGTGCGATGGGCTCACCCCTCCACTTT. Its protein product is CAWSAMGSPLHF.

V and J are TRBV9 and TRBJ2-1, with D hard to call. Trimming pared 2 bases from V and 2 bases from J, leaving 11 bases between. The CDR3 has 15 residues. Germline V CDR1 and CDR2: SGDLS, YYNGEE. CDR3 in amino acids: CASSVGHSPYNEQFF. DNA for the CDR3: TGTGCCAGCAGCGTCGGTCATTCTCCCTACAATGAGCAGTTCTTC.

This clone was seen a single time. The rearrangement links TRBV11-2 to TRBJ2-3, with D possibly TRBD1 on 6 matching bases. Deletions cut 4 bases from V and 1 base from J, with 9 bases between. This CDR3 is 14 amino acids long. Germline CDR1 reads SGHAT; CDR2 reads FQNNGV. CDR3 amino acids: CASSSRQGTDTQYF. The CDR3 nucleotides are TGTGCCAGCAGCTCTAGACAGGGCACAGATACGCAGTATTTT.

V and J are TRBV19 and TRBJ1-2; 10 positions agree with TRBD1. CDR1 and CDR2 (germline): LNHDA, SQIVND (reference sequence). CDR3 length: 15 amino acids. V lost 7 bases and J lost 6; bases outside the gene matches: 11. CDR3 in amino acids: CASTPRDRGSHGYTF. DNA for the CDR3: TGTGCCAGTACCCCGAGGGACAGGGGCTCGCATGGCTACACCTTC.